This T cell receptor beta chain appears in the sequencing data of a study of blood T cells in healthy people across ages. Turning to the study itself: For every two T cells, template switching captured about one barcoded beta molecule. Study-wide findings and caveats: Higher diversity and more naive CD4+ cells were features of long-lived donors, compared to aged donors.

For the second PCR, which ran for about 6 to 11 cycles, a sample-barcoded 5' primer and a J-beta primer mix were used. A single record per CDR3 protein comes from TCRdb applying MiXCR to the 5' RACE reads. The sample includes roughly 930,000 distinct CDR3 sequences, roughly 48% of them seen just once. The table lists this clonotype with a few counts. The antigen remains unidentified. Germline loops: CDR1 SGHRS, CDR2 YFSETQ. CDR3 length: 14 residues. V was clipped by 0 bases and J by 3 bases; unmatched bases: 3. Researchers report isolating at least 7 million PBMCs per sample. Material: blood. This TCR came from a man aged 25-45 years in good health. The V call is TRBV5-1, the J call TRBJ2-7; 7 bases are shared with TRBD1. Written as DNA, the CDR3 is TGCGCCAGCAGCTTGGGACAGGGACACTACGAGCAGTACTTC. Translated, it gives CASSLGQGHYEQYF.